The rows below give T cell receptor beta chains drawn from one sample of a study of OX40 agonist ivuxolimab in advanced cancers. Repertoires were generated with immunoSEQ multiplex PCR, while TCRdb's copy carries only in-frame clones and drops some. Of roughly 75,000 clones listed, about 94% were seen once; the top ten hold over 5%. Sequenced material: CD4+ or CD8+ T cells sorted from blood, taken in a trial of the OX40 agonist ivuxolimab. Receptors were obtained from an adult with an advanced solid tumor such as melanoma, head and neck, liver or kidney cancer. The CDR3 runs from the conserved cysteine through the conserved F or W.

V gene	CDR3 protein
TRBV7-9	CASSSQGAREKLFF
TRBV15	CATSHPGGPSTDTQYF
TRBV10-3	CAIRRAGGTEAFF
TRBV5-8	CASSRTESNQPQHF
TRBV5-5	CASSLSLAYEQYF
TRBV7-6	CASSFATGHLYEQYF
TRBV12-5	CASAPGLLAGGELFF
TRBV6-5	CASSYLDSSTDTQYF
TRBV7-8	CASSHGTGYNEQFF
TRBV7-2	CASSLARLRAGVVPYGYTF
TRBV28	CASETGTQPQHF
TRBV20-1	CSAWLNTEAFF
TRBV5-1	CASGLGYEQYF
TRBV9	CASSQWESSYEQYF
TRBV7-9	CASSLKRELSAQYF
TRBV5-4	CASSLGDYEQYF
TRBV5-5	CASSLEGQGIWGEQFF
TRBV4-2	CASSQAHLAPLETQYF
TRBV7-2	CASSSNTRTGKDTEAFF
TRBV7-6	CASSLSLRGYYNEQFF
TRBV29-1	CSALRGASSYNEQFF
TRBV5-6	CASSYSGRSYEQYF
TRBV10-1	CASREQGTSTEAFF
TRBV7-6	CASSLGQGDGETQYF
TRBV2	CASEGQGDGYTF
TRBV5-8	CASSLTGNSYNEQFF
TRBV5-1	CASSLGASEKETQYF
TRBV6-1	CASSENIGAAGGYTF
TRBV19	CASSIDGLRDTQYF
TRBV5-4	CASSLARGLYEQYF
TRBV6-5	CASSSEQGDYGYTF
TRBV7-3	CASSFSGHEQFF
TRBV20-1	CSARVGVGYTF
TRBV29-1	CSGGPGAFF
TRBV14	CASSPGGSHYGYTF
TRBV27	CASSFRGTENSPLHF
TRBV4-2	CASSQDTREGNIQYF
TRBV7-9	CASSYWIEQAFF
TRBV5-4	CASSWDSKETQYF
TRBV29-1	CSARVRDYNTDTQYF
TRBV7-6	CASSSGTHYEQYF
TRBV5-4	CASSFRGGARENIQYF
TRBV12-5	CASGPELYGYTF
TRBV19	CASKFGGNQPQHF
TRBV27	CASSFGPSTDTQYF
TRBV4-1	CASSPSRRAKETQYF
TRBV5-1	CASSFFPGGMNEQYF
TRBV5-6	CASSFRARYNQPQHF